Below, 5 T cell receptor beta chains from the same sample are listed, as sequenced in a study of human T cells and chemical hapten exposure. TCRdb re-called the RACE reads through MiXCR, storing one row per CDR3 protein. The table has under 200,000 distinct CDR3 sequences, approximately 14% seen once; the top ten hold less than 2%. As for time point: patch test 1, 2 weeks after DPC sensitization. Described treatment: therapeutic diphenylcyclopropenone sensitization with weekly scalp DPC. The sample here was whole blood, taken in connection with sensitization to the hapten diphenylcyclopropenone (DPC). The receptors were gathered from a woman aged 30 to 39 with alopecia areata. Some clones in this sample may be carry-over from other donors' samples.

The rearrangement links TRBV14 to TRBJ2-7, with D tentatively TRBD2 (6 bases). V lost 4 bases and J 9 bases, leaving 19 bases between the germline ends. CDR1 and CDR2 (germline): SGHDN, FVKESK. This CDR3 contains 14 residues. This CDR3 is CASSPLGLAWLQYF. The CDR3 bases are TGTGCCAGCAGCCCCTTGGGGCTAGCGTGGTTGCAGTACTTC.

The rearrangement uses TRBV28 and TRBJ2-6; D may be TRBD2 (7 bases). Trimming stripped 8 bases from V and 7 bases from J, with 15 bases between. This CDR3 spans 14 amino acids. Germline loops: CDR1 MDHEN, CDR2 SYDVKM. The CDR3 loop reads CASQRGGPANVLTF. CDR3 DNA sequence: TGTGCCAGCCAAAGGGGGGGGCCCGCCAACGTCCTGACTTTC.

This clonotype occurred a few times. The J gene is TRBJ2-3, the V gene TRBV5-1; D is uncertain. V lost 6 bases and J 0 bases, leaving 14 bases between the germline ends. CDR3 length: 15 residues. Looked up from germline, CDR1 is SGHRS and CDR2 is YFSETQ. The CDR3 bases are TGCGCCAGCATCCCGTTTGGGATTAGCACAGATACGCAGTATTTT. Amino acids: CASIPFGISTDTQYF.

The sample holds many counts of this clonotype. The V and J genes are TRBV11-2 and TRBJ1-2; 7 nucleotides line up with TRBD1. Trimming at V came to 8 bases and at J to 4 bases, leaving 7 bases not matched to a gene. Germline V gene lookup returns CDR1 SGHAT and CDR2 FQNNGV. This CDR3 is 13 amino acids long. The DNA for the CDR3 is TGTGCCAGCCGGGCAGGGACAGCCTATGGCTACACCTTC. As protein: CASRAGTAYGYTF.

This clonotype turned up a few times. This rearrangement joins TRBV7-6 to TRBJ1-4; perhaps TRBD1 as D (6 bases). This CDR3 has 15 residues. Germline loops: CDR1 SGHVS, CDR2 FNYEAQ. V lost 0 bases and J 8 bases, leaving 13 bases between the germline ends. The CDR3 region has the DNA TGTGCCAGCAGCTTAGCGGTACAGGGCATCGAAAAACTGTTTTTT. Protein product: CASSLAVQGIEKLFF.